One T cell receptor beta chain is described in this entry. Its antigen remains unknown. Healthy bone marrow donors supplied every sample. This CDR3 contains 11 residues. Per the germline V gene, CDR1 is SGHNT and CDR2 is YYREEE (reference sequence). V lost 3 bases, J lost 2 bases, and 3 bases lay in between. This entry is derived from a study of cytomegalovirus exposure and HLA in healthy donors. At the level of the study: Sequencing of approximately 190 million T cells in an earlier analysis found roughly 120 million unique TCR beta sequences.

Notes on the study in general: A later analysis showed TCR association rates differing by HLA locus, peaking at DRB1 and lowest at HLA-C.

The PCR contained 60 Vbeta and 13 Jbeta primers. Under the authors' procedure: Tens of millions of unique TCR beta chains, 9 million to 12 million shared, were counted in a later analysis. The method was immunoSEQ multiplex PCR; TCRdb's version includes in-frame clones alone and lacks a portion of them. That table gives V, J and clone size, and the DNA gave D and trimming. The table shows approximately 220,000 clones, with around 79% occurring only once. J is TRBJ2-7 and V is TRBV5-4; no firm D call. The receptor was derived from a girl aged 2-10 years in good health and CMV-seronegative. The sequencing sample was made of PBMCs. CDR3 DNA: TGTGCCAGCAGCTCCGCCTACGAGCAGTACTTC. Protein product: CASSSAYEQYF.